The 5 T cell receptor beta chains listed next were all sequenced from one sample in a study of blood T cell repertoires in COVID-19. Profiling relied on immunoSEQ multiplex PCR, and the TCRdb table lists in-frame clones only, not all of them. The sample holds around 100,000 clones; 80% to 90% are singletons and the top ten take about 3.6%. Sequenced: peripheral blood. These receptors all stem from a man aged 35 to 55 with acute or convalescent COVID-19.

CDR3 sequence: CASRTGGTNEKLFF. CDR3 DNA: TGTGCCAGCAGGACAGGGGGGACTAATGAAAAACTGTTTTTT. This chain uses TRBV6-5 with TRBJ1-4, with 9 bases matching TRBD1. This CDR3 contains 14 residues. The germline gives CDR1 MNHEY, CDR2 SVGAGI. The V and J ends lost 6 bases and 2 bases, in that order; junction bases with no gene match: 1.

This chain connects TRBV24-1 to TRBJ2-7, with D possibly being TRBD1 (6 bases). The germline V gene has CDR1 KGHDR and CDR2 SFDVKD. Trimming removed 4 bases from V and 0 bases from J, with 12 bases in between. CDR3 size: 15 residues. The DNA for the CDR3 is TGTGCCACCAGTGACCCCGACAGGAGCTCCTACGAGCAGTACTTC. This translates into CATSDPDRSSYEQYF.

The chain uses TRBV27 and TRBJ2-2; 7 nucleotides line up with TRBD2. This CDR3 region has 15 residues. Germline V gene sequence: CDR1 MNHEY, CDR2 SMNVEV (reference sequence). V was pared by 3 bases and J by 4 bases, with 5 bases of the junction left unmatched. The CDR3 is CASSLGTKGTGELFF. The CDR3 nucleotides read TGTGCCAGCAGTTTGGGGACTAAGGGCACCGGGGAGCTGTTTTTT.

The chain employs TRBV6-2 or TRBV6-3 and TRBJ2-7; D ambiguous. The CDR3 spans 12 residues. Germline loops: CDR1 MNHEY, CDR2 SVGEGT. The ends were cut back, 3 bases at V and 4 bases at J, with 7 bases in the middle. The CDR3: CASSYSRYEQYF. The CDR3 bases are TGTGCCAGCAGTTATTCGAGATACGAGCAGTACTTC.

This chain links TRBV5-1 with TRBJ1-1, with 7 positions matching TRBD1. CDR1 is SGHRS, CDR2 YFSETQ, per germline. Germline trimming cut 3 bases from V and 3 bases from J; bases unmatched to any gene: 11. The CDR3 contains 16 residues. For the CDR3, the DNA is TGCGCCAGCAGCTCAGGGGTGCAGGGGGTCTACACTGAAGCTTTCTTT. It codes for CASSSGVQGVYTEAFF.